This T cell receptor beta chain was obtained from a study of cytomegalovirus exposure and HLA in healthy donors. Although they were nominally healthy when sampled, donors likely had unrecorded immune exposures. Primers included in the PCR were 60 Vbeta and 13 Jbeta primers. Measured with immunoSEQ multiplex PCR; TCRdb has only the in-frame clones, and not every one. The table lists 26,000 or so clones, 60% to 80% of them singletons. As for this clone: As yet, its antigen is unknown.

Whole-study findings and limits: More clonal expansion characterized HLA-associated TCR beta chains than equally common others in a later analysis.

Material for sequencing was PBMCs. This receptor was identified in a male donor in good health and CMV-seronegative.

CDR3 in DNA: TGTGCCAGCAGACCGGGACTAGCGGGAGGGTGGGAGGAGACCCAGTACTTC. Translation: CASRPGLAGGWEETQYF. This chain connects TRBV7-3 to TRBJ2-5; 16 bases map to TRBD2. Trimming at V came to 6 bases and at J to 5 bases, leaving 9 bases not matched to a gene. The CDR3 spans 17 residues. From germline, CDR1 is SGHTA and CDR2 FQGTGA.